Reported below is one TCR beta chain. What it binds is not known. The data were taken from a study of cytomegalovirus exposure and HLA in healthy donors. The wider study: The Caucasian-associated ancestry cluster contained approximately 81% of the 398 genotyped donors. Study results and limitations: Researchers reportedly found TCR beta sequences accurately predicted most subjects' HLA-A and HLA-B alleles. There were reportedly fewer N-insertions in an Asian-associated ancestry cluster than the roughly 670-donor mean, in a later analysis.

PCR amplification relied on 60 Vbeta primers (plus 13 Jbeta primers). Using immunoSEQ multiplex PCR, the repertoire was profiled, and TCRdb retains in-frame clones only, with some absent. This sample has just over 150,000 clones, with approximately 72% found just once. Trimming cost V 3 bases and J 5 bases; bases outside gene matches: 7. This CDR3 spans 15 amino acids. CDR1 and CDR2 from the germline V gene are MDHEN and SYDVKM. Source material: PBMCs. This chain links TRBV28 with TRBJ1-2, with 9 bases fitting TRBD1. This receptor was identified in a man in his forties or fifties in good health and CMV-seropositive. The CDR3 DNA sequence: TGTGCCAGCAGTTTCGCCGGGACAGGGTTATATGGCTACACCTTC. It translates to CASSFAGTGLYGYTF.